The 20 T cell receptor beta chains listed next were all sequenced from one sample in a study of vaccination and CD4 T cells after COVID-19. Regarding treatment: roughly 11-day PBMC culture with coronavirus spike peptide pools or control peptides (ViraFEST assay). Cultured CD4+ T-cell DNA underwent Oncomine TCR Beta short-read sequencing. TCRdb reanalysed the PCR reads using MiXCR and keeps one entry per CDR3 protein. The sample has roughly 20,000 distinct CDR3 sequences, 45% to 70% seen once. No cognate antigen is known for these TCRs. The specimen sequenced was CD4+ T cells from blood, cultured in vitro. The receptor source for this set is a human donor who had recovered from COVID-19.

The CDR3 DNA follows: TGCGCCAGTGGGCAGGGGCCTAGCGGGATCCTGAACACCGGGGAGCTGTTTTTT. Its translation is CASGQGPSGILNTGELFF. The V gene is TRBV10-2, the J gene TRBJ2-2, with 9 nucleotides matching TRBD2. Trimming took 9 bases from V and 1 from J; bases not matched to a gene: 15. The CDR3 is made up of 18 amino acids. Germline CDR1 is WSHSY and CDR2 is SAAADI.

The chain couples TRBV19 to TRBJ2-5, with no clear D. CDR1 is LNHDA, CDR2 SQIVND, per germline (reference sequence). The CDR3 has 14 amino acids. Trimming left V 5 bases short and J 5 bases short, with 15 bases between. CDR3 amino acids: CASSPSSGTETQYF. Written as DNA, the CDR3 is TGTGCCAGTAGTCCCTCCTCTGGAACCGAGACCCAGTACTTC.

J is TRBJ2-7 and V is TRBV7-2; the D gene is possibly TRBD1 (6 bases). V gave up 1 base and J gave up 4 bases, with 14 bases separating them. The CDR3 is made up of 15 amino acids. Germline CDR1 and CDR2: SGHTA and FQGNSA. The chain's CDR3 is CASSLEKGVLYEQYF. CDR3 in DNA: TGTGCCAGCAGCTTAGAAAAGGGGGTCTTATACGAGCAGTACTTC.

The chain combines TRBV5-4 with TRBJ1-2, with D maybe TRBD1 (6 bases). The CDR3 spans 13 residues. V dropped 5 bases and J dropped 7 bases, with 15 bases sitting between them. Germline loops: CDR1 SGHNT, CDR2 YYREEE (reference sequence). This CDR3 reads CASRTGGAGGYTF. The DNA for the CDR3 is TGTGCCAGCAGGACCGGGGGCGCGGGTGGCTACACCTTC.

The genes are TRBV20-1 and TRBJ2-5; 10 nucleotides match TRBD2. After removal of 1 base from V and 5 bases from J, the junction contained 4 bases not matched to a gene. Per the germline V gene, CDR1 is DFQATT and CDR2 is SNEGSKA (reference sequence). The CDR3 loop spans 14 amino acids. The CDR3 reads CSARVSGRRETQYF. The CDR3 DNA follows: TGCAGTGCTAGAGTTAGCGGGAGGCGGGAGACCCAGTACTTC.

The chain combines TRBV7-9 with TRBJ1-2, with D perhaps matching TRBD1 (6 bases). The CDR3 is made up of 13 amino acids. Germline V CDR1 and CDR2: SEHNR, FQNEAQ (reference sequence). V was clipped by 3 bases and J by 3 bases, with 8 bases between them. CDR3 protein: CASSFGGDYGYTF. In DNA, the CDR3 is TGTGCCAGCAGCTTCGGGGGCGACTATGGCTACACCTTC.

V gene TRBV2 combines with J gene TRBJ1-5; D remains ambiguous. Trimming took 4 bases from V and 1 from J, leaving 14 bases between them. Looked up from germline, CDR1 is SNHLY and CDR2 is FYNNEI. This CDR3 spans 16 amino acids. The CDR3 loop reads CASSAGSSVSNQPQHF. Here the CDR3 DNA reads TGTGCCAGCAGTGCGGGCAGTTCGGTAAGCAATCAGCCCCAGCATTTT.

The chain couples TRBV11-3 to TRBJ2-2, with a possible D match to TRBD2 (6 bases). The CDR3 loop spans 14 amino acids. V dropped 1 base and J dropped 6 bases, with 9 bases sitting between them. Germline V gives CDR1 SGHNT, CDR2 YENEEA. CDR3 protein: CASSLGRGSGELFF. DNA for the CDR3: TGTGCCAGCAGCTTAGGGCGGGGATCCGGGGAGCTGTTTTTT.

This clonotype was found a few times. V and J are TRBV27 and TRBJ1-5; D might be TRBD1 (5 bases). The CDR3 loop spans 14 amino acids. Germline CDR1 and CDR2: MNHEY and SMNVEV (reference sequence). V was trimmed by 3 bases and J by 6 bases, leaving 12 bases between them. For the CDR3, the DNA is TGTGCCAGCAGTTTCGGGGGGGGAGGTCAGCCCCAGCATTTT. It encodes CASSFGGGGQPQHF.

The sample holds a few counts of this clonotype. J is TRBJ1-2 and V is TRBV5-1; a weak D match, TRBD1 (6 bases). Between the trimmed V and J ends, which lost 4 bases and 1 base, there was a span of 14 bases. CDR3 size: 15 residues. Looked up from germline, CDR1 is SGHRS and CDR2 is YFSETQ. CDR3 nucleotide sequence: TGCGCCAGCAGCCCCAGGACAGACCTTAACTATGGCTACACCTTC. This encodes CASSPRTDLNYGYTF.

The V and J genes are TRBV6-5 and TRBJ2-1; D is tentatively TRBD1 or TRBD2 (5 bases each). The DNA end is a closer match to TRBJ2-7, so the J assignment may be wrong. This CDR3 region has 14 residues. Germline V CDR1 and CDR2: MNHEY, SVGAGI. The CDR3 coding sequence is TGTGCCAGCAGTTACATCGGGGCGGCCGACGAGCAGTACTTC. Translating gives CASSYIGAADEQYF.

This clonotype was seen a handful of times. The chain links TRBV20-1 to TRBJ2-3; a weak D match, TRBD2 (6 bases). This CDR3 region has 14 residues. Trimming pared 0 bases from V and 2 bases from J, leaving 9 bases between. CDR1 DFQATT and CDR2 SNEGSKA come from the germline V gene (reference sequence). The CDR3, as DNA: TGCAGTGCTAGAGAGGAGGGGATCACAGATACGCAGTATTTT. It yields the protein CSAREEGITDTQYF.

V usage is TRBV19 and J usage is TRBJ1-1; D is ambiguous. The CDR3 loop spans 13 amino acids. CDR1 LNHDA and CDR2 SQIVND come from the germline V gene (reference sequence). Trimming shortened V by 3 bases and J by 1 base, and 6 bases separated the two germline ends. CDR3 sequence (DNA): TGTGCCAGTAGTATCACCCAGAACACTGAAGCTTTCTTT. It encodes CASSITQNTEAFF.

The chain carries TRBV6-2 or TRBV6-3 and TRBJ2-5; 7 nucleotides line up with TRBD1. CDR3 size: 15 residues. V lost 6 bases and J lost 4; bases outside the gene matches: 11. Germline V gene data show CDR1 as MNHEY and CDR2 as SVGEGT. Here the CDR3 DNA reads TGTGCCAGCAGGACAGGGCGCCTATTACCAGAGACCCAGTACTTC. Translated: CASRTGRLLPETQYF.

The chain recombines TRBV27 with TRBJ2-7, with D perhaps TRBD1 (7 bases). V was shortened by 5 bases and J by 5 bases, with 13 bases between the two germline ends. Germline CDR1 reads MNHEY; CDR2 reads SMNVEV (reference sequence). This CDR3 spans 13 amino acids. CDR3 bases: TGTGCCAGCAGTCGCGACAGGGAGGACGAGCAGTACTTC. Its translation: CASSRDREDEQYF.

The chain uses TRBV7-8 and TRBJ1-1; D is ambiguous. Germline assignment: CDR1 SGHVS and CDR2 FQNEAQ. This CDR3 spans 15 amino acids. Trimming left V 1 base short and J 0 bases short, with 9 bases between. This CDR3 reads CASSLGAKMNTEAFF. CDR3 nucleotides: TGTGCCAGCAGCTTAGGGGCCAAAATGAACACTGAAGCTTTCTTT.

J is TRBJ1-6 and V is TRBV28; 10 bases are a match to TRBD1. The CDR3 is 15 amino acids. The germline V gene encodes CDR1 MDHEN and CDR2 SYDVKM. The junction had 4 bases not matched to a gene; V was cut back by 4 bases and J by 7 bases. The CDR3 DNA is TGTGCCAGCAGTTCGCCGGGACAGGGGAATTCACCCCTCCACTTT. The encoded protein is CASSSPGQGNSPLHF.

This rearrangement joins TRBV6-5 to TRBJ1-2; 7 nucleotides align to TRBD1. The V gene end was trimmed by 4 bases and the J gene end by 5 bases; junction bases not matched to a gene: 4. Germline CDR1 and CDR2: MNHEY and SVGAGI. This CDR3 region has 13 residues. CDR3: CASSSGTDYGYTF. The CDR3 bases are TGTGCCAGCAGTTCGGGGACAGATTATGGCTACACCTTC.

V gene TRBV28 combines with J gene TRBJ1-1, with D perhaps matching TRBD1 (5 bases). Trimming cost V 7 bases and J 5 bases, with 8 bases left between them. CDR1 is MDHEN and CDR2 is SYDVKM in the germline V gene. The CDR3 length is 11 residues. The CDR3 protein is CASTRGTEAFF. DNA of the CDR3: TGTGCCAGCACTAGGGGAACTGAAGCTTTCTTT.

The V and J genes are TRBV6-1 and TRBJ2-7, with 10 bases matching TRBD2. Losses at the gene ends were 0 bases for V and 4 bases for J; bases not matched to a gene: 3. Germline V gene sequence: CDR1 MNHNS, CDR2 SASEGT. The CDR3 has 15 residues. The CDR3 DNA is TGTGCCAGCAGTGAAGCAGGAGCGGGAGGGTACGAGCAGTACTTC. Translation gives CASSEAGAGGYEQYF.